The 25 T cell receptor beta chains in this list originate from one sample, sequenced in a study of CD8+ T cells in alopecia areata (dated by TCRdb to 2016 to 2019). The library was obtained by the immunoSEQ multiplex PCR assay. To provide template for TCR sequencing, every sample had RNA extracted and reverse transcribed into cDNA. What TCRdb holds here is the immuneACCESS table cut down to in-frame rearrangements. Part of the clones is not present; checked against another copy, under half of the missing clones reflect an unresolved V gene, and the others are unexplained. For this sample there are fewer than 150,000 clones; 55% to 80% appear just once. The ten top clones hold about 3% of the sample. Sequencing used CD4+ T cells sorted from blood. These receptors all stem from a human donor in good health.

The chain carries TRBV29-1 and TRBJ2-5, with 7 bases matching TRBD1. V was pared by 4 bases and J by 5 bases, with 7 bases of the junction left unmatched. The CDR3 totals 13 residues. Germline V lookup: CDR1 SQVTM, CDR2 ANQGSEA. The DNA for the CDR3 is TGCAGCGTTGGAGGGACAGCCGGGGAGACCCAGTACTTC. It specifies CSVGGTAGETQYF.

DNA of the CDR3: TGCAGCGTTGAAGGGTACGGGAGCCGGCACGAGATGGGACAGTACTTC. It translates to CSVEGYGSRHEMGQYF. V gene TRBV29-1 combines with J gene TRBJ2-5; TRBD2 is a possible D gene (6 bases). The V end was cut by 1 base, the J end by 11 bases, with 26 bases between. Looked up from germline, CDR1 is SQVTM and CDR2 is ANQGSEA. The CDR3 runs 16 residues.

This clone was observed a few times. V is TRBV23-1 and J is TRBJ2-1; TRBD1 matches 11 bases. TRBV23-1 belongs to the ORF category, with a function that is uncertain. The trim removed 4 bases at V and 7 bases at J, leaving 18 bases unmatched. The CDR3 is 19 amino acids. The CDR3 protein is CASSPLGRTGGMRLNEQFF. Written as DNA, the CDR3 is TGCGCCAGCAGTCCCCTCGGCCGGACAGGGGGCATGCGGTTGAATGAGCAGTTCTTC.

The CDR3 sequence: CASSSNTGELFF. CDR3 DNA: TGTGCCAGCAGCTCGAACACCGGGGAGCTGTTTTTT. The J gene is TRBJ2-2, the V gene TRBV5-4, with D uncertain. V dropped 3 bases and J dropped 0 bases, with 0 bases sitting between them. The CDR3 spans 12 residues. The V gene's germline CDR1 is SGHNT and CDR2 YYREEE (reference sequence).

This clone was seen once. The chain employs TRBV9 and TRBJ2-4; D could derive from TRBD1 or TRBD2 (5 bases each). Deletions cut 0 bases from V and 7 bases from J, with 8 bases between. The CDR3 covers 13 residues. The germline gives CDR1 SGDLS, CDR2 YYNGEE. The CDR3 spells CASSVDEGNIQYF. The CDR3 coding sequence is TGTGCCAGCAGCGTAGATGAGGGGAACATTCAGTACTTC.

This clone was detected a few times. The chain recombines TRBV2 with TRBJ2-7; D gene ambiguous. CDR1 and CDR2 (germline): SNHLY, FYNNEI. CDR3 length equals 14 residues. Deletions cut 6 bases from V and 3 bases from J, with 15 bases between. This CDR3 is CASRATRTYYEQYF. CDR3 DNA sequence: TGTGCCAGCAGGGCTACCCGAACTTACTACGAGCAGTACTTC.

This chain links TRBV2 with TRBJ2-3, with 8 bases aligning to TRBD2. The germline CDR1 and CDR2 sequences are SNHLY and FYNNEI. CDR3 length: 14 residues. The V segment lost 7 bases and the J segment 0 bases; nucleotides outside the gene matches: 3. CDR3 amino acids: CASMREASTDTQYF. Written as DNA, the CDR3 is TGTGCCAGCATGCGGGAGGCTAGCACAGATACGCAGTATTTT.

The V call is TRBV6-1, the J call TRBJ1-2; D call uncertain. Germline V gives CDR1 MNHNS, CDR2 SASEGT. There are 14 residues in the CDR3. Trimming pared 0 bases from V and 4 bases from J, leaving 9 bases between. CDR3 nucleotide sequence: TGTGCCAGCAGTGAAGCGCGGGGATCCTATGGCTACACCTTC. Protein product: CASSEARGSYGYTF.

The CDR3 protein is CASSVGRANYGYTF. The CDR3 DNA sequence: TGTGCCAGCAGCGTAGGAAGAGCTAACTATGGCTACACCTTC. The chain has TRBV9 and TRBJ1-2; D gene uncertain. This CDR3 has 14 residues. CDR1 is SGDLS, CDR2 YYNGEE, per germline. Trimming took off 0 bases at V and 0 bases at J, with 6 bases between the two ends.

V usage is TRBV5-6 and J usage is TRBJ2-3; tentatively, D is TRBD1 (5 bases). The CDR3 totals 19 residues. Germline CDR1 SGHDT, CDR2 YYEEEE. Trimming left V 4 bases short and J 10 bases short, with 34 bases between. CDR3 nucleotide sequence: TGTGCCAGCAGCCTTCTAAGCGAACAGGACCGGACGATGACTTATGCGCAGTATTTT. Translating gives CASSLLSEQDRTMTYAQYF.

The J gene is TRBJ1-4, the V gene TRBV21-1. TRBV21-1 is a pseudogene. This CDR3 contains 14 residues. CDR3 coding DNA: TGTGCCAGCAGCTCGGAAGAAACTAATGAAAAACTGTTTTTT. Its translation is CASSSEETNEKLFF.

The chain links TRBV27 to TRBJ2-7; the match to TRBD1 covers 7 bases. Looked up from germline, CDR1 is MNHEY and CDR2 is SMNVEV (reference sequence). V lost 4 bases to trimming and J lost 5 bases; unmatched junction nucleotides: 2. CDR3 length equals 12 residues. For the CDR3, the DNA is TGTGCCAGCAGTTCGACAGGGCACGAGCAGTACTTC. It encodes CASSSTGHEQYF.

This rearrangement joins TRBV11-2 to TRBJ2-1; no definite D call. The CDR3 extends over 11 amino acids. Germline assignment: CDR1 SGHAT and CDR2 FQNNGV. Trimming cost V 1 base and J 8 bases, with 3 bases left between them. The DNA of the CDR3 is TGTGCCAGCAGCTTAGTGGATGAGCAGTTCTTC. Its protein product is CASSLVDEQFF.

This clone was seen a handful of times. V gene TRBV30 combines with J gene TRBJ2-1, with D unresolved. Germline loops: CDR1 GTSNPN, CDR2 SVGIG (reference sequence). The length of the CDR3 is 15 residues. The germline V and J ends were trimmed by 1 base and 0 bases, with 10 bases remaining between them. The CDR3 loop reads CAWSASLSSYNEQFF. The CDR3 nucleotides read TGTGCCTGGAGTGCCTCACTAAGCTCCTACAATGAGCAGTTCTTC.

The J gene is TRBJ1-1, the V gene TRBV29-1, with D perhaps matching TRBD1 (6 bases). V was trimmed by 1 base and J by 5 bases, leaving 11 bases between them. In germline, CDR1 is SQVTM, CDR2 ANQGSEA. This CDR3 contains 13 residues. The CDR3 DNA sequence: TGCAGCGTTGAAGTTCGGGGGCGGACTGAAGCTTTCTTT. It codes for CSVEVRGRTEAFF.

J is TRBJ2-5 and V is TRBV5-6; no definite D call. The CDR3 length is 12 residues. Germline values: CDR1 SGHDT, CDR2 YYEEEE. Between the trimmed V and J ends, which lost 2 bases and 1 base, there was a span of 3 bases. The CDR3, as DNA: TGTGCCAGCAGCTTTAGCCAAGAGACCCAGTACTTC. Translated: CASSFSQETQYF.

The rearrangement joins TRBV6-5 to TRBJ1-1; TRBD1 is a possible D gene (5 bases). Trimming shortened V by 6 bases and J by 6 bases, and 17 bases separated the two germline ends. The CDR3 extends over 14 amino acids. CDR1 and CDR2 (germline): MNHEY, SVGAGI. The CDR3 bases are TGTGCCAGCAGAAGTACCGGAAGGGGCGCTGAAGCTTTCTTT. This encodes CASRSTGRGAEAFF.

This clone appeared a single time. The chain couples TRBV5-1 to TRBJ1-2; tentatively, D is TRBD1 (5 bases). Trimming cost V 3 bases and J 4 bases, with 16 bases left between them. Germline V gene lookup returns CDR1 SGHRS and CDR2 YFSETQ. This CDR3 has 15 amino acids. The CDR3 nucleotides are TGCGCCAGCAGCTCGGAAGGGGCCCTTGGCTATGGCTACACCTTC. This sequence encodes CASSSEGALGYGYTF.

This chain connects TRBV6-6 to TRBJ1-2; possible D gene TRBD1, 6 bases. The V gene's germline CDR1 is MNHNY and CDR2 SVGAGI (reference sequence). The CDR3 covers 13 residues. Trimming shortened V by 2 bases and J by 8 bases, and 12 bases separated the two germline ends. CDR3 residues: CASSYGAGDGYTF. The DNA for the CDR3 is TGTGCCAGCAGTTACGGTGCAGGGGACGGCTACACCTTC.

The rearrangement joins TRBV7-2 to TRBJ2-5; the D gene is possibly TRBD2 (7 bases). V shed 4 bases and J shed 6 bases, with 15 bases lying between them. The CDR3 has 14 amino acids. Germline V gene lookup returns CDR1 SGHTA and CDR2 FQGNSA. CDR3 loop: CASSYGGGSKTQYF. In DNA form, the CDR3 reads TGTGCCAGCAGCTACGGCGGGGGCTCAAAGACCCAGTACTTC.

The chain couples TRBV4-1 to TRBJ2-5, with unresolved D. This CDR3 is built from 13 residues. Trimming took 5 bases from V and 5 from J, leaving 12 bases between them. CDR1 MGHRA and CDR2 YSYEKL come from the germline V gene. CDR3 amino acids: CASSRLLPETQYF. The CDR3 DNA follows: TGCGCCAGCAGCAGGTTGCTGCCGGAGACCCAGTACTTC.

The chain links TRBV7-2 to TRBJ2-5, with D perhaps TRBD2 (6 bases). This CDR3 is built from 15 residues. The V gene's germline CDR1 is SGHTA and CDR2 FQGNSA. Trimming took 1 base from V and 4 from J, leaving 13 bases between them. CDR3 protein: CASSLGWRGGETQYF. In DNA, the CDR3 is TGTGCCAGCAGCTTAGGGTGGCGGGGAGGAGAGACCCAGTACTTC.

Here the CDR3 reads CASAPTGHSYNEQFF. In nucleotides, the CDR3 is TGTGCCAGCGCCCCGACTGGCCACTCCTACAATGAGCAGTTCTTC. This chain joins TRBV5-4 and TRBJ2-1, with no clear D. The germline V gene has CDR1 SGHNT and CDR2 YYREEE (reference sequence). The CDR3 runs to 15 residues. V lost 7 bases and J lost 0, with 14 bases in between.

The chain has TRBV10-3 and TRBJ1-5; tentative D call: TRBD1 (5 bases). The CDR3 consists of 15 residues. Germline loops: CDR1 ENHRY, CDR2 SYGVKD. Deletions cut 3 bases from V and 0 bases from J, with 9 bases between. In DNA form, the CDR3 reads TGTGCCATCAGTGAATCGGGGGTTAGCAATCAGCCCCAGCATTTT. This sequence encodes CAISESGVSNQPQHF.

The chain has TRBV2 and TRBJ2-3; D is undetermined. Germline V gene data show CDR1 as SNHLY and CDR2 as FYNNEI. The ends were cut back, 7 bases at V and 0 bases at J, with 8 bases in the middle. This CDR3 is 13 amino acids long. Here the CDR3 DNA reads TGTGCCAGCATGGTCCTGAGCACAGATACGCAGTATTTT. It encodes CASMVLSTDTQYF.